A selection of T cell receptor beta chains follows, all from one sample in a study of CD8+ T cells in alopecia areata. Repertoires were generated with immunoSEQ multiplex PCR, while TCRdb's copy carries only in-frame clones and drops some. The profile shows 200,000 to 250,000 clones, around 66% of them singletons. The source material was CD4+ T cells sorted from blood, sampled at week 4, from a patient treated with tofacitinib. These receptors originate from a human donor with alopecia areata. Both conserved end residues are part of each CDR3.

v_gene | CDR3aa
TRBV5-6 | CASSFNGPGANVLTF
TRBV9 | CASSVTGGVSNEQFF
TRBV13 | CASSLRVLRVAGTYNEQFF
TRBV6-1 | CASSVLTSSGVQETQYF
TRBV30 | CAWSVTGGASYEQYF
TRBV30 | CAWRPLDGAFNTEAFF
TRBV2 | CASGRQGAREQFF
TRBV15 | CATSPGTGSYNEQFF
TRBV7-8 | CASTVETGQPQHF
TRBV11-3 | CASSPGQGANTEAFF
TRBV7-2 | CASIPQGQLNTEAFF
TRBV18 | CASSPEQTGGTQYF
TRBV5-6 | CASSFTGSYEQYF
TRBV2 | CASSEVPYEQYF
TRBV4-1 | CASSRGTGGVGQPQHF
TRBV4-3 | CASSQDVSHVAEAFF